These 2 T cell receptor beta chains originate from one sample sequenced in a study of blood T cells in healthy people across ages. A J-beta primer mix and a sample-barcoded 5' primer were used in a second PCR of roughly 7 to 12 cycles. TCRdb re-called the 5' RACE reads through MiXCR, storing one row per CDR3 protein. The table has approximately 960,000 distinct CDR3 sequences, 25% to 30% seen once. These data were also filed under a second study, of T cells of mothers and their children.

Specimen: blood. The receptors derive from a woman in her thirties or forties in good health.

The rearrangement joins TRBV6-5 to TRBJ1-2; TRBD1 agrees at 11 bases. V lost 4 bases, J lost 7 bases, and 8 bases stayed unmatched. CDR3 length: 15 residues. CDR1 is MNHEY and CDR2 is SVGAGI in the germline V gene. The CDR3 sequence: CASSFTRTGGFGYTF. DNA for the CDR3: TGTGCCAGCAGTTTCACTCGGACAGGGGGCTTTGGCTACACCTTC.

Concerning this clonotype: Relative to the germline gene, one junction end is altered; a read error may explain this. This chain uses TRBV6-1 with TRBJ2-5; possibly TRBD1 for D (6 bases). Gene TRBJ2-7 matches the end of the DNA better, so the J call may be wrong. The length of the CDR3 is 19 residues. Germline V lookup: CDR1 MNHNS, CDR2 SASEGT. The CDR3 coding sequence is TGTGTCAGCAGTGGTCGTTCAGGGGCTTTTGCTTTACGGATTTACGAGCAGTACTTC. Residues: CVSSGRSGAFALRIYEQYF.